The T cell receptor beta chain described here comes from a study of blood T cell repertoires in COVID-19. Study-level information: The United States, Italy and Spain were the sources of the acute and convalescent COVID-19 samples. Sources were T cells, B-cell-depleted T cells, or PBMCs; the material itself was cDNA or gDNA.

In the original analysis: Cell counts per sample came from amplifying reference gene primers. Profiling relied on immunoSEQ multiplex PCR, and the TCRdb table lists in-frame clones only, not all of them. V and J calls and clone size are as listed in that table; D and trimming were resolved from the DNA. There are 410,000 or so clones in the sample; about nine tenths occur only once, and about 1.6% lies in the top ten. Trimming took off 7 bases at V and 4 bases at J, with 4 bases between the two ends. The V gene's germline CDR1 is ENHRY and CDR2 SYGVKD. The CDR3 loop spans 10 amino acids. This clone was counted at least ten times.

This TCR was sampled from a woman between 40 and 50 years old with COVID-19, enrolled during active disease. The sample was peripheral blood. The chain is built from TRBV10-3 and TRBJ2-5; the D is unclear. The CDR3 DNA reads TGTGCCATCACAGGAGAGACCCAGTACTTC. It translates to CAITGETQYF.